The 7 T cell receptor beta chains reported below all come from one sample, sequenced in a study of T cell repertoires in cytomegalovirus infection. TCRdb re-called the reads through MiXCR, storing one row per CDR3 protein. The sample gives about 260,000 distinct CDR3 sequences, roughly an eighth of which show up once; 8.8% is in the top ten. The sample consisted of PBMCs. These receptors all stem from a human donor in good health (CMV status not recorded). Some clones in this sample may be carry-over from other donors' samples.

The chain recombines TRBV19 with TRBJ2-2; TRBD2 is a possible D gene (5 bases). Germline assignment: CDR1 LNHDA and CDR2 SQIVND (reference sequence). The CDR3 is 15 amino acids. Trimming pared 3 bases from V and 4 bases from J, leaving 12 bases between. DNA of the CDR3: TGTGCCAGTAGTATCCGAGGGAGAGTCACCGGGGAGCTGTTTTTT. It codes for CASSIRGRVTGELFF.

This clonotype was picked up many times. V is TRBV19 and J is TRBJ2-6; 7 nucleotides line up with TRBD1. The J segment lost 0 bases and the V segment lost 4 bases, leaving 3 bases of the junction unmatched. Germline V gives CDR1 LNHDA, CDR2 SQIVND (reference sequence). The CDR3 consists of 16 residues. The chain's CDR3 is CASSTGQHSGANVLTF. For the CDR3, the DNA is TGTGCCAGTAGTACGGGACAGCACTCTGGGGCCAACGTCCTGACTTTC.

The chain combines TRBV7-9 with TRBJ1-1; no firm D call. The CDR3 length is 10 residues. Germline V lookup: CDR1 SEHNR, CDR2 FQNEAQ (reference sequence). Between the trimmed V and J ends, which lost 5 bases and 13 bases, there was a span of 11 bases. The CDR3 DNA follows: TGTGCCAGCAGCGGAAGAAAGCTTTTCTTT. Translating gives CASSGRKLFF.

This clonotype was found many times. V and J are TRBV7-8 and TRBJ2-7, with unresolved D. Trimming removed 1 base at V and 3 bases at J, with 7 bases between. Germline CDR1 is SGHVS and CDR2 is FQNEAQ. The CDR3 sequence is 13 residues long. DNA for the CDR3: TGTGCCAGCAGCTTAGTCTACAACTACGAGCAGTACTTC. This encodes CASSLVYNYEQYF.

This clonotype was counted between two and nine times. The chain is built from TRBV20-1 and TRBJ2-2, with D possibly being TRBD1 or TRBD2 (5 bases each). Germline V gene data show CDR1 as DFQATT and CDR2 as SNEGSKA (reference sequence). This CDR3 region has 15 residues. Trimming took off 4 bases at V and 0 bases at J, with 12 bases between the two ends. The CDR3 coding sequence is TGCAGTGCTAACCTGCCGGGACCGAACACCGGGGAGCTGTTTTTT. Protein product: CSANLPGPNTGELFF.

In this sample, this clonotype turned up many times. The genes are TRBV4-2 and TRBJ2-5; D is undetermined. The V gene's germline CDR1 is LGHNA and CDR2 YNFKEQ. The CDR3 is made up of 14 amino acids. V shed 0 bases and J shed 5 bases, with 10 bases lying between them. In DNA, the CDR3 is TGTGCCAGCAGCCAAGAGATTGCCACGGAGACCCAGTACTTC. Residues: CASSQEIATETQYF.

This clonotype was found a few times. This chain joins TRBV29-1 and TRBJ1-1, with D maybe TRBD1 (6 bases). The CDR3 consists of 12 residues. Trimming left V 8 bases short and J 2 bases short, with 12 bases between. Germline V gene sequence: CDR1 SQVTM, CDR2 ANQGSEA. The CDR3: CSINRVNTEAFF. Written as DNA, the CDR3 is TGCAGCATCAACAGGGTTAACACTGAAGCTTTCTTT.